These 28 T cell receptor beta chains came from one sample sequenced in a study of blood T cell repertoires in COVID-19. TCRdb's table, derived via immunoSEQ multiplex PCR, lists solely in-frame clones and lacks some. The sample records 300,000 to 400,000 clones, about 87% being singletons. The specimen sequenced was peripheral blood. Receptor source: a man younger than 40 with COVID-19, enrolled during active disease.

In regard to this clone: At one of its ends the junction is not consistent with the germline gene, which may arise from a read error. The genes are TRBV29-1 and TRBJ1-1; D unclear. The CDR3 loop spans 15 amino acids. In germline, CDR1 is SQVTM, CDR2 ANQGSEA. CDR3 DNA sequence: TGCAGCGCTGAAGGTACTCTGGGCAAGAACACTGAAGCTTTCTTT. Its protein is CSAEGTLGKNTEAFF.

CDR3: CACYYHSSSYNEQFF. CDR3 DNA: TGTGCCTGCTACTATCATAGCAGCTCCTACAATGAGCAGTTCTTC. The gene calls are TRBV30 and TRBJ2-1; D gene ambiguous. This CDR3 spans 15 amino acids. V was shortened by 6 bases and J by 0 bases, with 15 bases between the two germline ends. Germline CDR1 and CDR2: GTSNPN and SVGIG (reference sequence). Based on the CDR3 plus reference TRBV30 and TRBJ2-1, the full variable domain is SQTIHQWPATLVQPVGSPLSLECTVEGTSNPNLYWYRQAAGRGLQLLFYSVGIGQISSEVPQNLSASRPQDRQFILSSKKLLLSDSGFYLCACYYHSSSYNEQFFGPGTRLTVL.

This sequence joins TRBV13 and TRBJ2-2; TRBD2 matches at 11 bases. Trimming at V came to 5 bases and at J to 7 bases, leaving 15 bases not matched to a gene. The germline V gene encodes CDR1 PRHDT and CDR2 FYEKMQ (reference sequence). The CDR3 runs to 18 residues. The CDR3 spells CASSPRGGLAAASGELFF. The CDR3 nucleotides read TGTGCCAGCAGCCCCCGCGGGGGACTAGCGGCGGCTAGCGGGGAGCTGTTTTTT. The variable domain in full, completed from reference TRBV13 and TRBJ2-2, reads AAGVIQSPRHLIKEKRETATLKCYPIPRHDTVYWYQQGPGQDPQFLISFYEKMQSDKGSIPDRFSAQQFSDYHSELNMSSLELGDSALYFCASSPRGGLAAASGELFFGEGSRLTVL.

This clone was recorded only once. The rearrangement joins TRBV5-4 to TRBJ1-1, with D maybe TRBD1 (5 bases). The CDR3 consists of 15 residues. Germline V CDR1 and CDR2: SGHNT, YYREEE (reference sequence). V was pared by 2 bases and J by 0 bases, with 11 bases between. The CDR3 loop reads CASSLAGGMNTEAFF. The DNA of the CDR3 is TGTGCCAGCAGCTTAGCCGGGGGGATGAACACTGAAGCTTTCTTT.

The rearrangement joins TRBV13 to TRBJ2-3; a possible D gene is TRBD2 (6 bases). V lost 5 bases, J lost 2 bases, and 14 bases lay in between. This CDR3 is 15 amino acids long. Germline V CDR1 and CDR2: PRHDT, FYEKMQ (reference sequence). In DNA form, the CDR3 reads TGTGCCAGCAGCCCGGGACTTTTTTACACAGATACGCAGTATTTT. Its protein product is CASSPGLFYTDTQYF.

The chain links TRBV28 to TRBJ2-6; D unclear. With 1 base removed from V and 4 bases from J, the gap between germline ends came to 8 bases. This CDR3 is 15 amino acids long. Germline-derived CDR1 and CDR2 are MDHEN and SYDVKM. The chain's CDR3 is CASSLLVAGANVLTF. The DNA for the CDR3 is TGTGCCAGCAGTTTATTGGTGGCCGGGGCCAACGTCCTGACTTTC.

V and J are TRBV5-1 and TRBJ2-1, with D maybe TRBD1 (6 bases). The CDR3 covers 15 residues. In germline, CDR1 is SGHRS, CDR2 YFSETQ. V was pared by 8 bases and J by 8 bases, with 23 bases between. The CDR3 DNA sequence: TGCGCCAGTTTTGCAAGGGCTGCTAAGGGGGATGAGCAGTTCTTC. Protein: CASFARAAKGDEQFF.

The chain carries TRBV4-1 and TRBJ2-5; TRBD1 agrees at 9 bases. V lost 0 bases, J lost 4 bases, and 12 bases stayed unmatched. Looked up from germline, CDR1 is MGHRA and CDR2 is YSYEKL. This CDR3 spans 18 amino acids. CDR3 DNA sequence: TGCGCCAGCAGCCAAGATCCCCCGGGACAGGGTCTACCAGAGACCCAGTACTTC. Its translation is CASSQDPPGQGLPETQYF.

The V call is TRBV28, the J call TRBJ2-7; 16 nucleotides line up with TRBD2. CDR3 length: 18 residues. The germline V gene encodes CDR1 MDHEN and CDR2 SYDVKM. V dropped 4 bases and J dropped 2; count of bases not matched to a gene: 8. CDR3 nucleotide sequence: TGTGCCAGCAGTTCCCCCGGGACTAGCGGGAGGGCCCCCTACGAGCAGTACTTC. It codes for CASSSPGTSGRAPYEQYF.

The genes are TRBV6-2 or TRBV6-3 and TRBJ2-7, with D unresolved. This CDR3 comprises 14 residues. Germline V gene sequence: CDR1 MNHEY, CDR2 SVGEGT. V was trimmed by 2 bases and J by 6 bases, leaving 14 bases between them. The CDR3 protein is CASSYAAFSLEQYF. The CDR3 DNA is TGTGCCAGCAGTTACGCAGCGTTTTCCCTCGAGCAGTACTTC.

About this clone: Other nucleotide sequences from this sample produce the same CDR3. The chain links TRBV6-5 to TRBJ1-3; possibly TRBD1 for D (6 bases). V lost 6 bases and J 0 bases, leaving 9 bases between the germline ends. Germline assignment: CDR1 MNHEY and CDR2 SVGAGI. The CDR3 length is 14 residues. The CDR3 region is CASSLDSSGNTIYF. The CDR3, as DNA: TGTGCCAGCAGCCTGGACAGCTCTGGAAACACCATATATTTT.

The rearrangement links TRBV2 to TRBJ2-5; D gene unclear. This CDR3 contains 11 residues. V gave up 7 bases and J gave up 2 bases, with 5 bases separating them. CDR1 and CDR2 from the germline V gene are SNHLY and FYNNEI. The CDR3 loop reads CASTKQETQYF. The CDR3 bases are TGTGCCAGCACAAAACAAGAGACCCAGTACTTC.

The chain is built from TRBV5-1 and TRBJ1-1; 7 bases are shared with TRBD1. Per germline, CDR1 SGHRS and CDR2 YFSETQ. V lost 4 bases to trimming and J lost 4 bases; unmatched junction nucleotides: 4. CDR3 length equals 13 residues. The CDR3 reads CASSRQGGTEAFF. The CDR3 DNA follows: TGCGCCAGCAGCCGACAGGGAGGCACTGAAGCTTTCTTT.

This chain links TRBV4-3 with TRBJ2-7; 9 bases match TRBD1. The CDR3 has 15 amino acids. Germline V gene sequence: CDR1 LGHNA, CDR2 YSLEER. V was clipped by 1 base and J by 4 bases; unmatched bases: 5. As DNA, the CDR3 is TGCGCCAGCAGCCAAGGCACAGGGGGCGAATACGAGCAGTACTTC. Residues: CASSQGTGGEYEQYF.

The chain combines TRBV19 with TRBJ2-2; D is possibly TRBD2 (5 bases). CDR3 size: 14 residues. Trimming shortened V by 8 bases and J by 4 bases, and 14 bases separated the two germline ends. CDR1 and CDR2 (germline): LNHDA, SQIVND (reference sequence). The CDR3 bases are TGTGCCAGTTCGGGGTCGTTTGTCACCGGGGAGCTGTTTTTT. Its protein is CASSGSFVTGELFF.

This clone was seen a single time. The V gene is TRBV5-4, the J gene TRBJ1-2; 10 bases match TRBD1. J was trimmed by 2 bases and V by 4 bases; bases with no gene match: 5. Germline V gene data show CDR1 as SGHNT and CDR2 as YYREEE (reference sequence). CDR3 length: 15 residues. The CDR3 is CASSPTGGLNYGYTF. CDR3 in DNA: TGTGCCAGCAGCCCGACAGGGGGCCTAAACTATGGCTACACCTTC.

The chain carries TRBV24-1 and TRBJ2-1; D is unresolved. The CDR3 is made up of 16 amino acids. The V gene's germline CDR1 is KGHDR and CDR2 SFDVKD. V dropped 8 bases and J dropped 0 bases, with 16 bases sitting between them. The CDR3 nucleotides read TGTGCCACCAAGGCAGGTAGGCTTAGCTCCTACAATGAGCAGTTCTTC. Amino acids: CATKAGRLSSYNEQFF.

To note about this clone: An end of the junction differs from the germline gene, which may be a read error. The rearrangement uses TRBV4-1 and TRBJ2-7; 9 bases are shared with TRBD2. Germline V lookup: CDR1 MGHRA, CDR2 YSYEKL. The CDR3 is 16 residues long. CDR3 sequence (DNA): TGCGCCAGCAGCCTCGGGGGGCTAGCGGGATCCTCCGAGCAGTACTTC. It encodes CASSLGGLAGSSEQYF.

The chain combines TRBV19 with TRBJ1-2, with TRBD1 as a possible D gene (6 bases). CDR3 size: 13 residues. Trimming took 6 bases from V and 8 from J, leaving 16 bases between them. CDR1 LNHDA and CDR2 SQIVND come from the germline V gene (reference sequence). This CDR3 is CASRDRTLGGYTF. The CDR3 nucleotides read TGTGCCAGTAGGGACAGAACGCTGGGAGGCTACACCTTC.

The chain combines TRBV7-2 with TRBJ2-7; 8 bases line up with TRBD2. Trimming removed 0 bases from V and 2 bases from J; junction bases left unmatched: 12. CDR1 and CDR2 (germline): SGHTA, FQGNSA. This CDR3 spans 18 amino acids. As DNA, the CDR3 is TGTGCCAGCAGCTTAGCGGGGGCAGGGCTAGCGGGCACCTACGAGCAGTACTTC. It translates to CASSLAGAGLAGTYEQYF.

The chain carries TRBV27 and TRBJ2-3, with TRBD2 identical over 8 bases. J gave up 2 bases and V 5 bases, and 12 bases lay outside the gene matches. The CDR3 contains 17 residues. Per germline, CDR1 MNHEY and CDR2 SMNVEV (reference sequence). Written as DNA, the CDR3 is TGTGCCAGCAGTCCCCTATGGGCGGGGGGCCTCACAGATACGCAGTATTTT. Amino acid sequence: CASSPLWAGGLTDTQYF.

The CDR3 DNA is TGCAGTGCTAGGAGTAATTCACCCCTCCACTTT. Protein product: CSARSNSPLHF. J is TRBJ1-6 and V is TRBV20-1; D is unclear. Trimming took off 3 bases at V and 6 bases at J, with 3 bases between the two ends. The CDR3 length is 11 residues. The germline CDR1 and CDR2 sequences are DFQATT and SNEGSKA (reference sequence).

The V gene is TRBV5-4, the J gene TRBJ2-2, with TRBD2 matching 13 bases. The CDR3 extends over 18 amino acids. The germline V gene has CDR1 SGHNT and CDR2 YYREEE (reference sequence). Trimming removed 0 bases from V and 5 bases from J; junction bases left unmatched: 7. The CDR3 DNA reads TGTGCCAGCAGCTTGGCAGGACTAGCGGGAGTGAGAACCGGGGAGCTGTTTTTT. It is translated as CASSLAGLAGVRTGELFF.

The V and J genes are TRBV9 and TRBJ1-5, with D possibly being TRBD1 (5 bases). CDR1 and CDR2 (germline): SGDLS, YYNGEE. The V end lost 3 bases, the J end lost 3 bases, and 7 bases lay between the germline ends. This CDR3 is built from 13 residues. DNA of the CDR3: TGTGCCAGCAGCGCAGGGCTCAATCAGCCCCAGCATTTT. Amino acid sequence: CASSAGLNQPQHF.

The sample holds a few counts of this clone. The V call is TRBV27, the J call TRBJ1-5; D remains unclear. This CDR3 comprises 18 residues. Trimming left V 4 bases short and J 1 base short, with 20 bases between. Germline CDR1 reads MNHEY; CDR2 reads SMNVEV (reference sequence). This chain's CDR3 is CASSYHYNDWVSNQPQHF. The CDR3 coding sequence is TGTGCCAGCAGTTACCACTACAACGATTGGGTGAGCAATCAGCCCCAGCATTTT.

The chain links TRBV2 to TRBJ2-3; TRBD2 matches 12 bases. Germline values: CDR1 SNHLY, CDR2 FYNNEI. V lost 5 bases and J lost 5; bases outside the gene matches: 14. The CDR3 covers 18 residues. The DNA for the CDR3 is TGTGCCAGCAGTCACCGAATCGCTAGCGGGAGGGCCCAAGATACGCAGTATTTT. Amino acids: CASSHRIASGRAQDTQYF.

The chain employs TRBV20-1 and TRBJ1-1, with D unclear. CDR3 size: 11 residues. V was pared by 7 bases and J by 5 bases, with 11 bases between. Germline V gene data show CDR1 as DFQATT and CDR2 as SNEGSKA (reference sequence). The DNA of the CDR3 is TGCAGTGTTGAGGGTTCTACTGAAGCTTTCTTT. It is translated as CSVEGSTEAFF.

This sequence joins TRBV28 and TRBJ2-7; 9 bases match TRBD1. The CDR3 is 18 amino acids. V trimming: 5 bases; J trimming: 3 bases; junction bases outside the gene matches: 17. Germline loops: CDR1 MDHEN, CDR2 SYDVKM. The CDR3 nucleotides read TGTGCCAGCAGTAGGGGATCGGGACAGGGCCCCAAGGGCTACGAGCAGTACTTC. It codes for CASSRGSGQGPKGYEQYF.